This TCR beta chain came from a study of tumor-infiltrating lymphocytes in primary liver carcinoma. Overall study findings and caveats: Significantly larger top-250-clone fractions were found in tumors than in blood (p = 0.039). Tumor-blood pairs (like tumor-adjacent pairs) overlapped less than tumor region pairs did.

For this clonotype: Antigen unknown. This sequence may be a read error, since a much larger clone differs from it by one base.

This CDR3 region has 17 residues. CDR1 is MGHRA, CDR2 YSYEKL, per germline. Germline DNA was also extracted, and blood RNA derived from unsorted whole blood. With around 500 ng total RNA as template and a constant-region primer, TCR beta cDNA was made. It was through three nested multiplex PCR rounds of slightly modified ARM-PCR that TCR beta libraries arose. TRBV1-TRBV30 forward primers paired with a C-beta reverse primer drove the first two PCR rounds, around 9 cycles each. TCRdb reanalysed the multiplex PCR reads using MiXCR and keeps one entry per CDR3 protein. The sample contains 320,000 or so distinct CDR3 sequences, 65% of which appear only once.

The chain links TRBV4-1 to TRBJ2-7; D is perhaps TRBD2 (6 bases). The specimen sequenced was peripheral blood. The sequence was collected from a man aged 35-49 years with primary liver carcinoma and hepatitis B virus infection. CDR3: CASCQEDSGTALYEQYF. As DNA, the CDR3 is TGCGCCAGCTGCCAGGAGGATTCCGGGACTGCTCTCTACGAGCAGTACTTC.